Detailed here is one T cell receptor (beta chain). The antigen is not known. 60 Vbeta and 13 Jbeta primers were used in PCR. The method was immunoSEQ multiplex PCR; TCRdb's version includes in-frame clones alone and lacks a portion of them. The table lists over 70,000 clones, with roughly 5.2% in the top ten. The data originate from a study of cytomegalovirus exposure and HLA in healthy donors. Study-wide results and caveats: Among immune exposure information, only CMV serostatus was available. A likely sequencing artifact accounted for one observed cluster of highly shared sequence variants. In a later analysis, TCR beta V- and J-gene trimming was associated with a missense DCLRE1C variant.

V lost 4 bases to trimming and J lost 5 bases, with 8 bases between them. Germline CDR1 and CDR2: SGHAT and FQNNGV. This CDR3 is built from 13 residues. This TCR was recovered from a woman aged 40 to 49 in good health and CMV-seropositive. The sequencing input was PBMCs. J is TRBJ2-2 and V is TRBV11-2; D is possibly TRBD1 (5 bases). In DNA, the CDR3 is TGTGCCAGCAGCTCGACAGTAACCGGGGAGCTGTTTTTT. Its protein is CASSSTVTGELFF.